The 6 T cell receptor beta chains below come from one sample, sequenced in a study of blood T cell repertoires in COVID-19. Produced via immunoSEQ multiplex PCR; TCRdb's table is partial and in-frame only. Here the sample spans some 370,000 clones, around 90% being singletons. Sequences were obtained from peripheral blood. The receptor source for this set is a man between 18 and 35 years old with active or convalescent COVID-19.

This chain links TRBV11-2 with TRBJ2-7, with 7 bases aligning to TRBD1. CDR1 is SGHAT, CDR2 FQNNGV, per germline. The V gene end was trimmed by 2 bases and the J gene end by 1 base; junction bases not matched to a gene: 11. CDR3 length: 17 amino acids. CDR3 region: CASSLPAGTAVSYEQYF. The CDR3 DNA sequence: TGTGCCAGCAGCTTACCCGCCGGGACAGCGGTGTCCTACGAGCAGTACTTC.

The chain recombines TRBV6-6 with TRBJ2-2, with a possible D match to TRBD2 (5 bases). CDR3 length: 13 amino acids. V shed 4 bases and J shed 8 bases, with 11 bases lying between them. Germline loops: CDR1 MNHNY, CDR2 SVGAGI (reference sequence). The CDR3 bases are TGTGCCAGCAGTTTTAGCGTGGGGGGGGAGCTGTTTTTT. This translates into CASSFSVGGELFF.

The chain carries TRBV9 and TRBJ2-2, with TRBD2 matching 7 bases. The CDR3 spans 15 residues. Germline V gives CDR1 SGDLS, CDR2 YYNGEE. V lost 0 bases, J lost 6 bases, and 5 bases stayed unmatched. In DNA form, the CDR3 reads TGTGCCAGCAGCGTAGGGGGAGGGTGGCCCGGGGAGCTGTTTTTT. Its translation is CASSVGGGWPGELFF.

The chain recombines TRBV27 with TRBJ2-1; perhaps TRBD2 as D (6 bases). This CDR3 contains 16 residues. Germline lookup yields CDR1 MNHEY and CDR2 SMNVEV (reference sequence). V lost 0 bases to trimming and J lost 7 bases, with 16 bases between them. DNA for the CDR3: TGTGCCAGCAGTTTATCGCTAGCGCTTCTCGAGAATGAGCAGTTCTTC. Translation gives CASSLSLALLENEQFF.

This chain joins TRBV10-3 and TRBJ2-3; TRBD2 aligns across 8 bases. The CDR3 covers 15 residues. V trimming: 6 bases; J trimming: 4 bases; junction bases outside the gene matches: 9. Per germline, CDR1 ENHRY and CDR2 SYGVKD. CDR3 nucleotides: TGTGCCATCAGCCCAGCGGGAGAAGGGGCAGATACGCAGTATTTT. Translation: CAISPAGEGADTQYF.

This chain's CDR3 is CASSLALAGVLGLDNEQFF. In DNA form, the CDR3 reads TGCGCCAGCAGCTTGGCGCTAGCGGGAGTATTGGGGTTAGACAATGAGCAGTTCTTC. The chain uses TRBV5-1 and TRBJ2-1; TRBD2 matches 10 bases. V was pared by 0 bases and J by 5 bases, with 14 bases of the junction left unmatched. The CDR3 runs to 19 residues. From germline, CDR1 is SGHRS and CDR2 YFSETQ.